This T cell receptor beta chain is drawn from a study of Ad26.COV2.S vaccination and SARS-CoV-2 variants. About the study: Donor allocation was to the COV1001 Ad26.COV2.S trial arm. Whole-study findings and limits: Vaccine recipients had higher spike-specific TCR breadth than placebo recipients.

This table comes from immunoSEQ multiplex PCR, and its TCRdb copy is limited to in-frame clones, with some not included. The repertoire holds a few hundred thousand clones, roughly four fifths seen once, with about 7.1% in the top ten. Stated treatment: around 19 received Ad26.COV2.S at low or high dose, single or two shots; about five received placebo; per-sample allocation not given. The samples date from day 63 after the first vaccine or placebo injection. A Boston donor was an adult aged 18-55 years. In this sample, this clone turned up once. The antigen is unknown. Trimming removed 5 bases at V and 0 bases at J, with 11 bases between. Germline V gene data show CDR1 as SEHNR and CDR2 as FQNEAQ (reference sequence). The CDR3 sequence is 15 residues long.

The source material was peripheral blood, sampled in a trial of Ad26.COV2.S vaccine versus placebo. This receptor was taken from a person aged 18-65 years who received the Ad26.COV2.S COVID-19 vaccine or a placebo. The rearrangement uses TRBV7-9 and TRBJ1-3, with D unresolved. The CDR3: CASSRTASSGNTIYF. The CDR3 DNA follows: TGTGCCAGCAGCCGTACAGCGAGCTCTGGAAACACCATATATTTT.